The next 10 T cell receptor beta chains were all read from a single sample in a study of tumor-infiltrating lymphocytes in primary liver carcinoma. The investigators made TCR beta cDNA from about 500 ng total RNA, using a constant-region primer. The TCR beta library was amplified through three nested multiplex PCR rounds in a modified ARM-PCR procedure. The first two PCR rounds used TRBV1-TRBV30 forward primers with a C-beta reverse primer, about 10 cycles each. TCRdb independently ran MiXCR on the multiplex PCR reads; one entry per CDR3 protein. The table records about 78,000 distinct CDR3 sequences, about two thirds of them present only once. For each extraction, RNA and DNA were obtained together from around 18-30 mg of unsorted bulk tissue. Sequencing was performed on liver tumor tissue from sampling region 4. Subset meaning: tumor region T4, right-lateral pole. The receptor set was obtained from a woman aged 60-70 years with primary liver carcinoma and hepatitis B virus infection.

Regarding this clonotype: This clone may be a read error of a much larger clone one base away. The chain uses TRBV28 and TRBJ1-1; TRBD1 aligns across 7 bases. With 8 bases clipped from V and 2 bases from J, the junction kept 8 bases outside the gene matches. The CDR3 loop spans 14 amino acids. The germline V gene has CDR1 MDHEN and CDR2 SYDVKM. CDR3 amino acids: CASEAGQRNTEAFF. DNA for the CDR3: TGTGCCAGCGAGGCGGGACAGCGAAACACTGAAGCTTTCTTT. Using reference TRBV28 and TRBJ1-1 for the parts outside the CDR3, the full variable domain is DVKVTQSSRYLVKRTGEKVFLECVQDMDHENMFWYRQDPGLGLRLIYFSYDVKMKEKGDIPEGYSVSREKKERFSLILESASTNQTSMYLCASEAGQRNTEAFFGQGTRLTVV.

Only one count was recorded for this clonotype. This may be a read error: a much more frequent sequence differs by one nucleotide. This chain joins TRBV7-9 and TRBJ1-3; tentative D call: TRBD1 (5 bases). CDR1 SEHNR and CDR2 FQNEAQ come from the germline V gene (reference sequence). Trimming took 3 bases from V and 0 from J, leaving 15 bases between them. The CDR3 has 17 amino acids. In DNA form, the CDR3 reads TGTGCCAGCAGCTTGGCACAGGTGGCTTACTCTGGAAACACCATATATTTT. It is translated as CASSLAQVAYSGNTIYF.

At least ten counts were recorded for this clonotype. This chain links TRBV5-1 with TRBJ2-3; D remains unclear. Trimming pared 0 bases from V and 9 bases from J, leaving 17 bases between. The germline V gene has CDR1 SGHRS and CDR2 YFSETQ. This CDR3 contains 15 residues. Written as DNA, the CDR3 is TGCGCCAGCAGCTTGGAGCGCCTAGTTTTGGGCACGCAGTATTTT. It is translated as CASSLERLVLGTQYF. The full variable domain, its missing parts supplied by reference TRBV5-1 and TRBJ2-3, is KAGVTQTPRYLIKTRGQQVTLSCSPISGHRSVSWYQQTPGQGLQFLFEYFSETQRNKGNFPGRFSGRQFSNSRSEMNVSTLELGDSALYLCASSLERLVLGTQYFGPGTRLTVL.

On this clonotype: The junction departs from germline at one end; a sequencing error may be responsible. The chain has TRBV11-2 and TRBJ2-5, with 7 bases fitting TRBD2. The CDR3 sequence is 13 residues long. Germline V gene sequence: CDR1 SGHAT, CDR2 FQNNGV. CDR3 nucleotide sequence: TGCGCCAGCAACTTAGATATCGGGGACTACGAATACTTC. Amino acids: CASNLDIGDYEYF.

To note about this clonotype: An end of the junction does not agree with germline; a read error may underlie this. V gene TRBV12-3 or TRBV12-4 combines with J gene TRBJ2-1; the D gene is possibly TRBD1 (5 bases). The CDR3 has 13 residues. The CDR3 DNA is TGTACCAGCAGTACCAGACAGTACAATGAGCAGTCCTTC. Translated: CTSSTRQYNEQSF.

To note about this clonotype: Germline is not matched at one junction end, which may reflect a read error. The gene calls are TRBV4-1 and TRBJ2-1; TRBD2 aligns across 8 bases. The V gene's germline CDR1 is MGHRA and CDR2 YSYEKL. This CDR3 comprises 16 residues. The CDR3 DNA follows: TGCGCCAACAGCCAGGGACTAGTGCGAGATCGGAATGAGCAGCTCTTC. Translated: CANSQGLVRDRNEQLF.

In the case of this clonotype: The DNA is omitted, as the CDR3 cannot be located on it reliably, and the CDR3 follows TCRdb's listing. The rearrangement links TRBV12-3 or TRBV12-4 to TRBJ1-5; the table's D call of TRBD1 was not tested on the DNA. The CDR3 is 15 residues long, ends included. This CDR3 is CASSLVGQGAQPQLF.

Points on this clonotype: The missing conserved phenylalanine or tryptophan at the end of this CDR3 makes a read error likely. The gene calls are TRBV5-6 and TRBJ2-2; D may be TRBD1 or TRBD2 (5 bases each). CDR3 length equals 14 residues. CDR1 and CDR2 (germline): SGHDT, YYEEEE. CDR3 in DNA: TGCGCCAGCAGCTCAGGGACGGGGACCGGGGAGCTGTTTTTA. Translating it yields CASSSGTGTGELFL.

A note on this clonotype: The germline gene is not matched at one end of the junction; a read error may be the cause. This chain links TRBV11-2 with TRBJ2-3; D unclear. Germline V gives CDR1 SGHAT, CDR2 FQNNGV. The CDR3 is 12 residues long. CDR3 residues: CASSLCADTQYF. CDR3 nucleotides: TGTGCCAGCAGCCTCTGTGCGGATACGCAGTATTTC.

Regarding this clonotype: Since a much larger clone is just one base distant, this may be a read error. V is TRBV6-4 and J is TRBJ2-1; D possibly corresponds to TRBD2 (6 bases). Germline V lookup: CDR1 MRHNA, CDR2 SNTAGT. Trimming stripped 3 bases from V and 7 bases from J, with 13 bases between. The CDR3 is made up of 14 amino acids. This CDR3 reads CASSEREAGNEQFF. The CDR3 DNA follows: TGTGCCAGCAGTGAAAGGGAGGCGGGAAATGAGCAGTTCTTC.